Shown below are 31 T cell receptor beta chains from a single sample sequenced in a study of blood T cells in healthy people across ages (dated by TCRdb to 2015 to 2017). The library was obtained by 5' RACE. TCRdb records Illumina HiSeq 2500 as the sequencer. The second PCR ran for roughly 6 to 11 cycles and used a J-beta primer mix along with a sample-barcoded 5' primer. Using fastp trimming at Q25 and MiXCR clonotype assembly, TCRdb reanalyzed the public sequencing data and kept in-frame beta chains. Entries are consolidated by CDR3 protein sequence, retaining the most common genes and DNA. In this sample the table shows approximately 490,000 distinct CDR3 sequences, under 30% of which occur a single time. Roughly 10% of the sample goes to the ten largest clones. This sample was shared with a second study, whose subject was T cells of mothers and their children.

The sample taken for sequencing was blood. These receptors all come from a boy between 10 and 17 years old in good health.

This clonotype was found a few times. The chain employs TRBV2 and TRBJ2-3, with 7 bases fitting TRBD2. The V segment lost 2 bases and the J segment 5 bases; nucleotides outside the gene matches: 4. The CDR3 totals 14 residues. Germline values: CDR1 SNHLY, CDR2 FYNNEI. CDR3 protein: CASSESGEGDTQYF. The CDR3, as DNA: TGTGCCAGCAGTGAAAGCGGGGAGGGAGATACGCAGTATTTT.

The chain is built from TRBV3-1 and TRBJ1-2; no clear D gene. From germline, CDR1 is LGHDT and CDR2 YNNKEL (reference sequence). The germline V and J ends were trimmed by 9 bases and 4 bases, with 15 bases remaining between them. CDR3 length equals 13 residues. Written as DNA, the CDR3 is TGTGCCAGTACGCCCACGAGCGGCTATGGCTACACCTTC. Its translation is CASTPTSGYGYTF.

This clonotype was detected only a few times. This rearrangement joins TRBV7-2 to TRBJ1-5; 8 nucleotides align to TRBD1. Germline CDR1 and CDR2: SGHTA and FQGNSA. Unmatched junction bases numbered 6, after V lost 3 bases and J lost 2 bases. CDR3 length: 16 residues. The CDR3 region is CASSFGQGIGNQPQHF. CDR3 bases: TGTGCCAGCAGCTTCGGACAGGGTATAGGCAATCAGCCCCAGCATTTT.

As regards this clonotype: At one of its ends the junction is not consistent with the germline gene, which may arise from a read error. The rearrangement links TRBV6-6 to TRBJ2-5, with D uncertain. The CDR3 has 12 amino acids. From germline, CDR1 is MNHNY and CDR2 SVGAGI (reference sequence). CDR3 bases: TGTGCCAGCAGCTACTCCAATTCACAGCAGTACTTC. Amino acids: CASSYSNSQQYF.

This clonotype was observed a handful of times. The chain combines TRBV28 with TRBJ1-5; tentatively, D is TRBD1 (6 bases). The CDR3 consists of 15 residues. Looked up from germline, CDR1 is MDHEN and CDR2 is SYDVKM. Trimming cost V 5 bases and J 3 bases, with 14 bases left between them. In nucleotides, the CDR3 is TGTGCCAGCAGTCGGCGGGGGGCGTTCAATCAGCCCCAGCATTTT. Residues: CASSRRGAFNQPQHF.

This clonotype was seen more than once but under ten times. V gene TRBV4-3 combines with J gene TRBJ1-6; no firm D call. Germline V gives CDR1 LGHNA, CDR2 YSLEER. The CDR3 contains 18 residues. V was pared by 0 bases and J by 0 bases, with 12 bases between. CDR3 nucleotide sequence: TGCGCCAGCAGCCAAGATCTCACGGAAGCCTCCTATAATTCACCCCTCCACTTT. It is translated as CASSQDLTEASYNSPLHF.

The CDR3 spells CASSTSPYNEQFF. In DNA form, the CDR3 reads TGTGCCAGCAGTACGTCCCCCTACAATGAGCAGTTCTTC. V gene TRBV2 combines with J gene TRBJ2-1, with D hard to call. Germline V CDR1 and CDR2: SNHLY, FYNNEI. The CDR3 totals 13 residues. The ends were cut back, 5 bases at V and 2 bases at J, with 7 bases in the middle.

The V gene is TRBV5-1, the J gene TRBJ2-6; D is ambiguous. V lost 1 base and J lost 0, with 8 bases in between. CDR3 length equals 16 residues. Germline CDR1 and CDR2: SGHRS and YFSETQ. CDR3 in DNA: TGCGCCAGCAGCTTGTCAGGCCTCTCTGGGGCCAACGTCCTGACTTTC. Protein product: CASSLSGLSGANVLTF.

This clonotype was seen a handful of times. The chain has TRBV11-3 and TRBJ2-1, with 8 bases matching TRBD2. Germline V gene data show CDR1 as SGHNT and CDR2 as YENEEA. This CDR3 has 19 residues. V dropped 5 bases and J dropped 0; count of bases not matched to a gene: 15. CDR3 nucleotides: TGTGCCAGCAGCCCCCCTCTGGCGGGGGGCCCCAGCTCCTACAATGAGCAGTTCTTC. It encodes CASSPPLAGGPSSYNEQFF.

There are many counts of this clonotype. V usage is TRBV29-1 and J usage is TRBJ2-5; TRBD1 might be the D (5 bases). The J call may be incorrect, as the DNA end agrees better with TRBJ2-1. Germline V CDR1 and CDR2: SQVTM, ANQGSEA. The CDR3 is made up of 11 amino acids. In nucleotides, the CDR3 is TGCAGCCAAGGACATAACAATGAGCAGTTCTTC. It encodes CSQGHNNEQFF.

This clonotype was detected ten times or more. This chain links TRBV4-1 with TRBJ2-7; TRBD2 matches at 14 bases. The CDR3 covers 16 residues. Germline-derived CDR1 and CDR2 are MGHRA and YSYEKL. The V gene end was trimmed by 5 bases and the J gene end by 5 bases; junction bases not matched to a gene: 8. This CDR3 reads CASSGGTSGSFHEQYF. The DNA for the CDR3 is TGCGCCAGCAGCGGTGGGACTAGCGGGAGTTTCCACGAGCAGTACTTC.

The rearrangement uses TRBV28 and TRBJ2-7; 8 bases align to TRBD1. CDR1 and CDR2 (germline): MDHEN, SYDVKM. The V segment lost 5 bases and the J segment 3 bases; nucleotides outside the gene matches: 9. This CDR3 spans 15 amino acids. In DNA form, the CDR3 reads TGTGCCAGCAGTCGGACAGGGCAAAGGAACTACGAGCAGTACTTC. Translation gives CASSRTGQRNYEQYF.

This clonotype was seen a few times. The chain joins TRBV6-5 to TRBJ2-7, with TRBD2 matching over 8 bases. Germline V gives CDR1 MNHEY, CDR2 SVGAGI. The V gene end was trimmed by 5 bases and the J gene end by 3 bases; junction bases not matched to a gene: 9. The CDR3 has 15 residues. The CDR3 sequence is CASSTPGTRNYEQYF. The CDR3 DNA sequence: TGTGCCAGCAGTACCCCGGGGACTAGAAACTACGAGCAGTACTTC.

This clonotype came up a few times. This chain links TRBV4-3 with TRBJ2-1; 9 nucleotides align to TRBD2. The trim removed 0 bases at V and 7 bases at J, leaving 7 bases unmatched. There are 16 residues in the CDR3. In germline, CDR1 is LGHNA, CDR2 YSLEER. The CDR3 region is CASSQDPTSGWNEQFF. As DNA, the CDR3 is TGCGCCAGCAGCCAAGATCCAACTAGCGGGTGGAATGAGCAGTTCTTC.

This clonotype has only a few counts. V and J are TRBV7-9 and TRBJ2-3; the D gene is possibly TRBD1 (6 bases). The CDR3 contains 17 residues. Germline CDR1 and CDR2: SEHNR and FQNEAQ (reference sequence). Trimming shortened V by 7 bases and J by 2 bases, and 22 bases separated the two germline ends. This CDR3 is CASIKEYVGDTTDTQYF. The CDR3 DNA is TGTGCCAGCATCAAAGAGTACGTGGGGGACACCACAGATACGCAGTATTTT.

The sample holds a few counts of this clonotype. This chain uses TRBV20-1 with TRBJ2-7, with 8 bases identical to TRBD1. V was pared by 0 bases and J by 6 bases, with 7 bases of the junction left unmatched. This CDR3 comprises 14 residues. Germline assignment: CDR1 DFQATT and CDR2 SNEGSKA (reference sequence). CDR3: CSARDHQGAFEQYF. For the CDR3, the DNA is TGCAGTGCTAGAGATCACCAGGGGGCCTTCGAGCAGTACTTC.

The chain is built from TRBV5-4 and TRBJ2-3; possible D gene TRBD1, 6 bases. The germline V gene has CDR1 SGHNT and CDR2 YYREEE (reference sequence). This CDR3 is built from 15 residues. Trimming pared 1 base from V and 0 bases from J, leaving 9 bases between. CDR3 nucleotide sequence: TGTGCCAGCAGCTTGAGCCAGGGGAGCACAGATACGCAGTATTTT. This sequence encodes CASSLSQGSTDTQYF.

This clonotype has just a few counts. This rearrangement joins TRBV4-1 to TRBJ2-7; no firm D call. CDR1 MGHRA and CDR2 YSYEKL come from the germline V gene. This CDR3 comprises 12 residues. V lost 1 base, J lost 9 bases, and 10 bases lay in between. The CDR3 loop reads CASSQGDLLQYF. The CDR3 coding sequence is TGCGCCAGCAGCCAAGGGGATCTATTGCAGTACTTC.

The genes are TRBV7-8 and TRBJ2-1, with 8 positions matching TRBD2. The end of the DNA is better explained by TRBJ2-7, so the J call may be wrong. The CDR3 is made up of 15 amino acids. CDR1 and CDR2 from the germline V gene are SGHVS and FQNEAQ. CDR3 nucleotides: TGTGCCAGCAGCTTAGGCGCTAGCGGGTATGTCGAGCAGTACTTC. The encoded protein is CASSLGASGYVEQYF.

This clonotype came up many times. The rearrangement joins TRBV4-1 to TRBJ1-1, with a possible D match to TRBD1 (5 bases). The CDR3 is 17 residues long. CDR1 is MGHRA and CDR2 is YSYEKL in the germline V gene. V was shortened by 3 bases and J by 0 bases, with 17 bases between the two germline ends. The CDR3 loop is CASSHRDAIGVNTEAFF. CDR3 coding DNA: TGCGCCAGCAGCCACCGGGACGCAATCGGGGTGAACACTGAAGCTTTCTTT.

This clonotype has just one count. The J gene is TRBJ2-2, the V gene TRBV14, with D hard to call. The V and J ends lost 2 bases and 6 bases respectively, with 7 bases between them. The germline gives CDR1 SGHDN, CDR2 FVKESK. The CDR3 sequence is 13 residues long. In nucleotides, the CDR3 is TGTGCCAGCAGCCAATTTGTCGCCGGGGAGCTGTTTTTT. Translated: CASSQFVAGELFF. The full variable domain, rest sourced from reference TRBV14 and TRBJ2-2, is EAGVTQFPSHSVIEKGQTVTLRCDPISGHDNLYWYRRVMGKEIKFLLHFVKESKQDESGMPNNRFLAERTGGTYSTLKVQPAELEDSGVYFCASSQFVAGELFFGEGSRLTVL.

This clonotype showed up just a few times. The rearrangement joins TRBV5-1 to TRBJ2-7; TRBD1 agrees at 8 bases. The CDR3 contains 14 residues. V shed 4 bases and J 2 bases; nucleotides not matched to a gene: 5. Germline loops: CDR1 SGHRS, CDR2 YFSETQ. CDR3 DNA: TGCGCCAGCAGCCCGGGACAGGTAGCCTACGAGCAGTACTTC. Protein: CASSPGQVAYEQYF.

In its sample, this clonotype was seen many times. The chain joins TRBV6-2 or TRBV6-3 to TRBJ2-3; D is undetermined. The V end lost 5 bases, the J end lost 7 bases, and 7 bases lay between the germline ends. Germline V gives CDR1 MNHEY, CDR2 SVGEGT. The CDR3 loop spans 11 amino acids. In DNA, the CDR3 is TGTGCCAGCAGTACCGTCCATACGCAGTATTTT. Residues: CASSTVHTQYF.

The gene calls are TRBV4-1 and TRBJ1-2, with TRBD1 as a possible D gene (5 bases). CDR1 and CDR2 from the germline V gene are MGHRA and YSYEKL. V lost 0 bases and J lost 3, with 11 bases in between. The CDR3 covers 15 residues. The CDR3 region is CASSQDQQDYYGYTF. The CDR3 nucleotides read TGCGCCAGCAGCCAAGATCAACAGGATTACTATGGCTACACCTTC.

The J gene is TRBJ2-5, the V gene TRBV7-9; 9 nucleotides align to TRBD1. The tail of the sequence fits TRBJ2-7 better, so the J call may be wrong. Germline assignment: CDR1 SEHNR and CDR2 FQNEAQ (reference sequence). The CDR3 length is 14 residues. The CDR3 nucleotides read TGTGCCAGCAGCTCTTGGACAGGGGATCACGAGCAGTACTTC. As protein: CASSSWTGDHEQYF.

V gene TRBV20-1 combines with J gene TRBJ2-4; no firm D call. The V and J ends lost 3 bases and 0 bases respectively, with 6 bases between them. This CDR3 spans 13 amino acids. Germline CDR1 DFQATT, CDR2 SNEGSKA (reference sequence). The CDR3 bases are TGCAGTGCTAGTTCGGAAGCCAAAAACATTCAGTACTTC. Amino acid sequence: CSASSEAKNIQYF.

The sample holds a few counts of this clonotype. V gene TRBV19 combines with J gene TRBJ2-5; D may be TRBD1 (5 bases). The ends were cut back, 5 bases at V and 5 bases at J, with 18 bases in the middle. CDR1 and CDR2 (germline): LNHDA, SQIVND (reference sequence). This CDR3 is built from 15 residues. The CDR3 nucleotides read TGTGCCAGTAGTCCGGCTTTGGGGCCGGTGGAGACCCAGTACTTC. It translates to CASSPALGPVETQYF.

The V call is TRBV10-3, the J call TRBJ2-5; TRBD2 is a possible D gene (6 bases). The CDR3 is made up of 15 amino acids. The V and J ends lost 6 bases and 3 bases respectively, with 17 bases between them. The germline gives CDR1 ENHRY, CDR2 SYGVKD. CDR3 in amino acids: CAISPGLRIKETQYF. CDR3 coding DNA: TGTGCCATCAGCCCGGGACTTAGGATTAAAGAGACCCAGTACTTC.

This clonotype was counted between two and nine times. The chain combines TRBV27 with TRBJ2-7; 13 nucleotides align to TRBD2. CDR3 length: 16 residues. CDR1 and CDR2 from the germline V gene are MNHEY and SMNVEV (reference sequence). The V segment lost 5 bases and the J segment 4 bases; nucleotides outside the gene matches: 8. This CDR3 reads CASSRTSGGLGYEQYF. The DNA of the CDR3 is TGTGCCAGCAGTCGGACTAGCGGGGGTCTTGGGTACGAGCAGTACTTC.

V usage is TRBV6-2 or TRBV6-3 and J usage is TRBJ2-1; maybe TRBD1 (6 bases). The CDR3 runs 16 residues. Trimming shortened V by 2 bases and J by 0 bases, and 11 bases separated the two germline ends. From germline, CDR1 is MNHEY and CDR2 SVGEGT. In DNA form, the CDR3 reads TGTGCCAGCAGTTACGACAGGTTGGGCTCCTACAATGAGCAGTTCTTC. Its translation is CASSYDRLGSYNEQFF.

The gene calls are TRBV5-5 and TRBJ2-5; D is unclear. The V and J ends lost 4 bases and 0 bases respectively, with 7 bases between them. The V gene's germline CDR1 is SGHKS and CDR2 YYEKEE (reference sequence). The CDR3 has 13 residues. The CDR3: CASSTLNQETQYF. The CDR3 bases are TGTGCCAGCAGCACCCTGAACCAAGAGACCCAGTACTTC.